The clone carrying this T cell receptor beta chain was recorded a few times. This record belongs to a study of shared clonotypes between healthy human individuals. It was some 96 million PBMCs that unsorted samples used for genomic DNA. Produced via immunoSEQ multiplex PCR; TCRdb's table is partial and in-frame only. Of more than 400,000 clones listed, around 73% were seen once; the top ten hold around 12%. The sequence was collected from a woman in her 40s in good health. Some clones in this sample may be carry-over from other donors' samples. Sequenced input: PBMCs.

The CDR3 sequence is CASSETQGIRYEQYF. DNA of the CDR3: TGTGCCAGCAGTGAGACGCAGGGGATCAGGTACGAGCAGTACTTC. The V call is TRBV6-1, the J call TRBJ2-7; the D gene is possibly TRBD1 (6 bases). Trimming took 3 bases from V and 4 from J, leaving 16 bases between them. This CDR3 comprises 15 residues. The germline CDR1 and CDR2 sequences are MNHNS and SASEGT.